These 26 T cell receptor beta chains were sequenced from one sample in a study of T cell changes during pregnancy in multiple sclerosis. Using immunoSEQ multiplex PCR, the repertoire was profiled, and TCRdb retains in-frame clones only, with some absent. The repertoire holds about 100,000 clones, approximately 94% seen once, with about 0.9% in the top ten. The specimen comprised peripheral blood, sampled before pregnancy. The receptors here all came from a female donor with multiple sclerosis, enrolled in a pregnancy study.

The table lists this clone with a count of one. The J gene is TRBJ2-1, the V gene TRBV7-2; 9 nucleotides match TRBD1. CDR1 SGHTA and CDR2 FQGNSA come from the germline V gene. V gave up 3 bases and J gave up 9 bases; unmatched junction bases: 3. This CDR3 spans 13 amino acids. CDR3 coding DNA: TGTGCCAGCAGCTTTACAGGGGGCGGTGAGCAGTTCTTC. It codes for CASSFTGGGEQFF.

This clone was recorded once. The V call is TRBV19, the J call TRBJ2-1; TRBD1 aligns across 9 bases. Trimming cost V 4 bases and J 4 bases; bases outside gene matches: 8. Looked up from germline, CDR1 is LNHDA and CDR2 is SQIVND (reference sequence). The length of the CDR3 is 16 residues. The CDR3 DNA sequence: TGTGCCAGTAGTAAACCCCGGGACAGGGTATACAATGAGCAGTTCTTC. Amino acid sequence: CASSKPRDRVYNEQFF. Variable domain in full (rest from reference TRBV19 and TRBJ2-1): DGGITQSPKYLFRKEGQNVTLSCEQNLNHDAMYWYRQDPGQGLRLIYYSQIVNDFQKGDIAEGYSVSREKKESFPLTVTSAQKNPTAFYLCASSKPRDRVYNEQFFGPGTRLTVL.

This clone was picked up one time. V and J are TRBV4-2 and TRBJ2-7, with TRBD2 matching over 8 bases. The CDR3 is made up of 15 amino acids. V trimming: 3 bases; J trimming: 3 bases; junction bases outside the gene matches: 7. The germline gives CDR1 LGHNA, CDR2 YNFKEQ. CDR3 amino acids: CASSQSVAGSYEQYF. Written as DNA, the CDR3 is TGTGCCAGCAGCCAGAGCGTAGCGGGAAGCTACGAGCAGTACTTC.

This clone was found a few times. The V call is TRBV27, the J call TRBJ1-1; D may be TRBD1 (5 bases). Deletions cut 2 bases from V and 6 bases from J, with 10 bases between. The germline V gene encodes CDR1 MNHEY and CDR2 SMNVEV (reference sequence). The CDR3 sequence is 13 residues long. The CDR3 DNA reads as TGTGCCAGCAGTTTACAGGGATTGTCTGAAGCTTTCTTT. Translating gives CASSLQGLSEAFF.

The chain combines TRBV27 with TRBJ2-1, with 8 bases fitting TRBD2. CDR3 length: 12 residues. Germline-derived CDR1 and CDR2 are MNHEY and SMNVEV (reference sequence). The J segment lost 12 bases and the V segment lost 5 bases, leaving 6 bases of the junction unmatched. The CDR3 loop is CASSPVGLVQFF. For the CDR3, the DNA is TGTGCCAGCAGTCCCGTGGGACTAGTGCAGTTCTTC.

This clone was seen only a few times. The V gene is TRBV9, the J gene TRBJ1-2; a possible D gene is TRBD1 (5 bases). V was trimmed by 5 bases and J by 7 bases, leaving 9 bases between them. Germline values: CDR1 SGDLS, CDR2 YYNGEE. The CDR3 covers 11 residues. The CDR3 loop reads CASRQGTGYTF. The CDR3 DNA is TGTGCCAGCAGGCAGGGTACTGGCTACACCTTC.

This chain uses TRBV11-2 with TRBJ2-4; 9 bases line up with TRBD2. Germline V lookup: CDR1 SGHAT, CDR2 FQNNGV. After removal of 1 base from V and 7 bases from J, the junction contained 11 bases not matched to a gene. This CDR3 contains 17 residues. The CDR3 sequence: CASSLAVSLAGRNIQYF. The CDR3 nucleotides are TGTGCCAGCAGCTTAGCGGTGTCCCTAGCGGGACGGAACATTCAGTACTTC.

The CDR3 sequence: CASVAGGENEQFF. CDR3 sequence (DNA): TGTGCCAGTGTGGCGGGAGGGGAGAATGAGCAGTTCTTC. The V and J genes are TRBV4-2 and TRBJ2-1; the match to TRBD2 covers 9 bases. CDR1 and CDR2 (germline): LGHNA, YNFKEQ. The ends lost 9 bases at V and 7 bases at J; junction bases unmatched: 7. The CDR3 is 13 residues long.

V usage is TRBV11-2 and J usage is TRBJ1-3; maybe TRBD1 (5 bases). The V end was cut by 3 bases, the J end by 0 bases, with 9 bases between. Germline CDR1 reads SGHAT; CDR2 reads FQNNGV. The CDR3 has 15 amino acids. CDR3 sequence reads: CASSLDIYSGNTIYF. In DNA form, the CDR3 reads TGTGCCAGCAGCTTGGACATTTACTCTGGAAACACCATATATTTT.

The chain recombines TRBV5-1 with TRBJ2-1; 15 nucleotides line up with TRBD2. The V and J ends lost 3 bases and 10 bases, in that order; junction bases with no gene match: 11. The CDR3 is 17 amino acids. CDR1 is SGHRS, CDR2 YFSETQ, per germline. For the CDR3, the DNA is TGCGCCAGCAGCTCCGGACTAGCGGGAGGGTCATCGGACGAGCAGTTCTTC. It encodes CASSSGLAGGSSDEQFF. Complete variable domain (other parts from reference TRBV5-1 and TRBJ2-1): KAGVTQTPRYLIKTRGQQVTLSCSPISGHRSVSWYQQTPGQGLQFLFEYFSETQRNKGNFPGRFSGRQFSNSRSEMNVSTLELGDSALYLCASSSGLAGGSSDEQFFGPGTRLTVL.

The V and J genes are TRBV6-5 and TRBJ2-1, with D possibly being TRBD2 (6 bases). Germline CDR1 and CDR2: MNHEY and SVGAGI. CDR3 length: 14 amino acids. V was trimmed by 8 bases and J by 0 bases, leaving 11 bases between them. In DNA, the CDR3 is TGTGCCAGCCGGGACTCGAGCTCCTACAATGAGCAGTTCTTC. Its translation: CASRDSSSYNEQFF.

The chain combines TRBV4-3 with TRBJ2-5, with TRBD1 identical over 7 bases. The trim removed 1 base at V and 5 bases at J, leaving 10 bases unmatched. Germline loops: CDR1 LGHNA, CDR2 YSLEER. This CDR3 is 16 amino acids long. CDR3: CASSQGQGMGSETQYF. The CDR3 nucleotides are TGCGCCAGCAGCCAAGGACAGGGAATGGGGTCGGAGACCCAGTACTTC.

The rearrangement links TRBV9 to TRBJ2-3, with D perhaps matching TRBD2 (6 bases). Germline CDR1 and CDR2: SGDLS and YYNGEE. V was shortened by 4 bases and J by 2 bases, with 17 bases between the two germline ends. The CDR3 covers 16 residues. CDR3 region: CASSSRAGMNTDTQYF. The CDR3 DNA is TGTGCCAGCAGCTCTAGGGCGGGGATGAACACAGATACGCAGTATTTT.

This chain joins TRBV2 and TRBJ1-1; 10 nucleotides align to TRBD1. Germline lookup yields CDR1 SNHLY and CDR2 FYNNEI. Unmatched junction bases numbered 5, after V lost 5 bases and J lost 5 bases. CDR3 length: 14 amino acids. CDR3 DNA sequence: TGTGCCAGCAGTCGCCGGGACAGGGGTACTGAAGCTTTCTTT. Amino acid sequence: CASSRRDRGTEAFF.

This chain uses TRBV9 with TRBJ2-1; TRBD2 matches at 14 bases. Looked up from germline, CDR1 is SGDLS and CDR2 is YYNGEE. CDR3 length equals 18 residues. Germline trimming cut 3 bases from V and 8 bases from J; bases unmatched to any gene: 13. CDR3 residues: CASSALTSGRALGHEQFF. The CDR3 coding sequence is TGTGCCAGCAGCGCTCTGACTAGCGGGAGGGCCCTGGGTCATGAGCAGTTCTTC.

The chain uses TRBV28 and TRBJ1-3; D is ambiguous. Germline V gene sequence: CDR1 MDHEN, CDR2 SYDVKM. The length of the CDR3 is 12 residues. V shed 8 bases and J shed 0 bases, with 5 bases lying between them. The CDR3 loop reads CASGSSGNTIYF. Written as DNA, the CDR3 is TGTGCCAGCGGGAGCTCTGGAAACACCATATATTTT.

The chain recombines TRBV2 with TRBJ2-7; 10 bases are shared with TRBD2. V lost 3 bases and J lost 1; bases outside the gene matches: 3. Germline V gene lookup returns CDR1 SNHLY and CDR2 FYNNEI. The CDR3 loop spans 15 amino acids. DNA for the CDR3: TGTGCCAGCAGTGAGAGGACTAGCGGTTCCTACGAGCAGTACTTC. Translated, it gives CASSERTSGSYEQYF.

This sequence joins TRBV30 and TRBJ1-4, with D hard to call. V gave up 1 base and J gave up 8 bases, with 8 bases separating them. From germline, CDR1 is GTSNPN and CDR2 SVGIG (reference sequence). This CDR3 contains 12 residues. The CDR3 here is CAWSALSEKLFF. Written as DNA, the CDR3 is TGTGCCTGGAGTGCATTAAGCGAAAAACTGTTTTTT.

This chain uses TRBV5-1 with TRBJ1-2; 8 bases map to TRBD1. Germline loops: CDR1 SGHRS, CDR2 YFSETQ. The CDR3 totals 12 residues. Trimming cost V 4 bases and J 7 bases; bases outside gene matches: 3. The CDR3 region has the DNA TGCGCCAGCAGCCTGGACAGGGCTGGCTACACCTTC. This gives the protein CASSLDRAGYTF.

The chain combines TRBV1 with TRBJ1-5; the table calls TRBD1, which could not be checked here. TRBV1 is reported as a pseudogene. The CDR3 contains 16 residues. In nucleotides, the CDR3 is TGCACCAGCAGCCCTCCCCGTCAGGATAGCAATCAGCCCCAGCATTTT. As protein: CTSSPPRQDSNQPQHF.

The chain recombines TRBV14 with TRBJ2-1; 10 nucleotides line up with TRBD1. This CDR3 is 14 amino acids long. J was trimmed by 7 bases and V by 3 bases; bases with no gene match: 3. Germline assignment: CDR1 SGHDN and CDR2 FVKESK. The CDR3 here is CASSQGQGMNEQFF. CDR3 in DNA: TGTGCCAGCAGCCAGGGACAGGGGATGAATGAGCAGTTCTTC.

The V gene is TRBV11-2, the J gene TRBJ2-7; D is perhaps TRBD1 (7 bases). Trimming pared 5 bases from V and 0 bases from J, leaving 20 bases between. Germline CDR1 SGHAT, CDR2 FQNNGV. The CDR3 has 17 residues. Here the CDR3 reads CASSQGGLAPASYEQYF. The CDR3 nucleotides are TGTGCCAGCAGCCAGGGGGGCCTAGCGCCAGCCTCCTACGAGCAGTACTTC.

V usage is TRBV6-5 and J usage is TRBJ2-7, with a tentative D call TRBD2 (5 bases). Germline loops: CDR1 MNHEY, CDR2 SVGAGI. V was clipped by 8 bases and J by 5 bases, with 22 bases between them. This CDR3 comprises 15 residues. The CDR3 nucleotides are TGTGCCAGCCGGGAAGAAATGGCTCCCTTTGACGAGCAGTACTTC. Protein: CASREEMAPFDEQYF.

The gene calls are TRBV7-9 and TRBJ2-3, with a weak D call TRBD2 (5 bases). Germline V gene lookup returns CDR1 SEHNR and CDR2 FQNEAQ (reference sequence). This CDR3 comprises 13 residues. The germline V and J ends were trimmed by 3 bases and 4 bases, with 8 bases remaining between them. Here the CDR3 DNA reads TGTGCCAGCAGCTTCACTAGTTCAGATACGCAGTATTTT. Translating it yields CASSFTSSDTQYF.

The rearrangement links TRBV29-1 to TRBJ1-1, with D unresolved. This CDR3 region has 12 residues. Germline V gives CDR1 SQVTM, CDR2 ANQGSEA. Trimming removed 8 bases at V and 1 base at J, with 11 bases between. CDR3 DNA sequence: TGCAGCACCGGACGGGGGAACACTGAAGCTTTCTTT. This translates into CSTGRGNTEAFF. Full variable domain (missing parts from reference TRBV29-1 and TRBJ1-1): SAVISQKPSRDICQRGTSLTIQCQVDSQVTMMFWYRQQPGQSLTLIATANQGSEATYESGFVIDKFPISRPNLTFSTLTVSNMSPEDSSIYLCSTGRGNTEAFFGQGTRLTVV.

This clone was recorded only once. The chain joins TRBV19 to TRBJ1-2; 9 bases match TRBD1. Per germline, CDR1 LNHDA and CDR2 SQIVND (reference sequence). The CDR3 is 16 amino acids. The V segment lost 5 bases and the J segment 8 bases; nucleotides outside the gene matches: 15. The CDR3 coding sequence is TGTGCCAGTAGTGTGGTGACAGGGGGTGTCCTCGGAGGCTACACCTTC. Protein product: CASSVVTGGVLGGYTF. Together with reference TRBV19 and TRBJ1-2, the CDR3 gives the full variable domain: DGGITQSPKYLFRKEGQNVTLSCEQNLNHDAMYWYRQDPGQGLRLIYYSQIVNDFQKGDIAEGYSVSREKKESFPLTVTSAQKNPTAFYLCASSVVTGGVLGGYTFGSGTRLTVV.